Listed below are T cell receptor beta chains from one sample, sequenced in a study of blood T cell repertoires in COVID-19. Here immunoSEQ multiplex PCR was the method, and the copy in TCRdb shows in-frame clones only, minus some. The sample gives roughly 260,000 clones, about nine tenths of which show up once; approximately 1.2% is in the top ten. Sequenced: PBMCs or T cells enriched from blood (not recorded which). These receptors all stem from a human donor in a cohort exposed to, infected with or recovered from COVID-19 (not recorded which). The donor label of this sample is uncertain. The CDR3 runs from the conserved cysteine through the conserved F or W. D genes are given only for firm matches. Expanded clones are given a class, and other clones once, few, many or no size at all.

TRBV7-9	once	NA	TRBJ2-7	CASSLDGRRTYEQYF	TGTGCCAGCAGCTTAGACGGCAGGAGGACCTACGAGCAGTACTTC
TRBV25-1	NA	NA	TRBJ1-2	CASSLGGERGYTF	TGTGCCAGCAGCCTTGGAGGGGAACGGGGCTACACCTTC
TRBV27	NA	TRBD1	TRBJ2-3	CASSFYGQGTDTQYF	TGTGCCAGCAGTTTCTATGGACAGGGAACAGATACGCAGTATTTT
TRBV19	NA	NA	TRBJ1-1	CASSPTGMNTEAFF	TGTGCCAGTAGTCCCACGGGGATGAACACTGAAGCTTTCTTT
TRBV19	NA	NA	TRBJ1-1	CASSPALRGEGEAFF	TGTGCCAGTAGTCCAGCCCTACGGGGGGAGGGTGAAGCTTTCTTT
TRBV19	NA	TRBD1	TRBJ2-2	CASSTSRDRGPVNTGELFF	TGTGCCAGTAGTACGTCCAGGGACAGGGGTCCGGTGAACACCGGGGAGCTGTTTTTT
TRBV30	NA	TRBD1	TRBJ1-1	CAWSMKGAGAAFF	TGTGCCTGGAGTATGAAGGGGGCTGGGGCAGCTTTCTTT
TRBV7-9	NA	TRBD1	TRBJ1-4	CASSGDRGEKLFF	TGTGCCAGCAGCGGAGACAGGGGGGAAAAACTGTTTTTT
TRBV23-1	NA	NA	TRBJ1-2	CASSPLLGGVANYGYTF	TGCGCCAGCAGTCCGCTCTTAGGGGGAGTAGCTAACTATGGCTACACCTTC
TRBV25-1	once	NA	TRBJ1-1	CASREDTEAFF	TGTGCCTCCAGAGAGGACACTGAAGCTTTCTTT
TRBV13	once	NA	TRBJ1-2	CASSFTGLNGYTF	TGTGCCAGCAGCTTCACAGGGTTGAATGGCTACACCTTC
TRBV10-1	NA	NA	TRBJ1-6	CASSVSPRGNSPLHF	TGCGCCAGCAGTGTAAGCCCCCGTGGTAATTCACCCCTCCACTTT
TRBV9	NA	TRBD1	TRBJ1-3	CASSDGQGFPRGNTIYF	TGTGCCAGCAGCGACGGACAGGGTTTTCCCCGCGGAAACACCATATATTTT
TRBV12-5	NA	TRBD1	TRBJ2-5	CASGPGQGVETQYF	TGTGCTAGTGGTCCGGGACAGGGGGTCGAGACCCAGTACTTC
TRBV5-4	NA	NA	TRBJ1-1	CASSLRRGERTEAFF	TGTGCCAGCAGCTTGCGTAGGGGCGAGAGGACTGAAGCTTTCTTT
TRBV27	NA	NA	TRBJ2-2	CASSLAGANTGELFF	TGTGCCAGCAGTTTAGCGGGGGCAAACACCGGGGAGCTGTTTTTT
TRBV2	NA	TRBD2	TRBJ2-1	CASSARLAGDNEQFF	TGTGCCAGCAGTGCACGACTAGCGGGGGACAATGAGCAGTTCTTC
TRBV7-9	NA	TRBD1	TRBJ1-2	CASSLARQGVGYTF	TGTGCCAGCAGCTTAGCAAGACAGGGTGTTGGCTACACCTTC
TRBV10-2	NA	NA	TRBJ1-1	CASSESAGLEAFF	TGCGCCAGCAGTGAGTCGGCAGGACTTGAAGCTTTCTTT
TRBV7-6	NA	TRBD2	TRBJ2-1	CASSALLGTSGNEQFF	TGTGCCAGCAGCGCCCTCCTCGGGACTAGCGGTAATGAGCAGTTCTTC
TRBV19	once	TRBD1	TRBJ1-5	CASSPTDRAGQPQHF	TGTGCCAGTAGTCCGACCGACAGGGCCGGTCAGCCCCAGCATTTT
TRBV5-8	NA	NA	TRBJ1-4	CASSFGVINEKLFF	TGTGCCAGCAGTTTCGGGGTGATTAATGAAAAACTGTTTTTT
TRBV25-1	NA	TRBD2	TRBJ2-3	CASSPRTSGGAGADTQYF	TGTGCCAGCAGTCCTCGGACTAGCGGGGGGGCCGGAGCAGATACGCAGTATTTT
TRBV7-3	NA	NA	TRBJ2-1	CASSAPDSFQQFF	TGTGCCAGCAGCGCTCCCGACTCCTTTCAGCAGTTCTTC
TRBV7-6	NA	TRBD1	TRBJ2-7	CATGQGSKQYF	TGTGCCACCGGACAGGGGAGTAAGCAGTACTTC
TRBV5-8	NA	NA	TRBJ1-3	CASSLEPSGNTIYF	TGTGCCAGCAGCTTGGAGCCCTCTGGAAACACCATATATTTT
TRBV18	NA	TRBD1	TRBJ2-7	CASSRGQGYEQYF	TGTGCCAGCTCCCGGGGACAGGGCTACGAGCAGTACTTC
TRBV14	NA	TRBD1	TRBJ1-6	CASSQGGQGWYNSPLHF	TGTGCCAGCAGCCAAGGAGGACAGGGCTGGTATAATTCACCCCTCCACTTT
TRBV2	NA	TRBD1	TRBJ1-1	CASSGGDRGRGGNTEAFF	TGTGCCAGCAGTGGCGGGGACAGGGGTCGCGGGGGGAACACTGAAGCTTTCTTT
TRBV19	NA	NA	TRBJ1-5	CASSIEGIYRNQPQHF	TGTGCCAGTAGTATAGAGGGGATCTACAGGAATCAGCCCCAGCATTTT
TRBV15	NA	TRBD2	TRBJ2-3	CATSRDSMGLAVLDTQYF	TGTGCCACCAGCAGAGACTCGATGGGACTAGCGGTTTTAGATACGCAGTATTTT
TRBV5-4	NA	NA	TRBJ1-2	CASSLGGTYGYTF	TGTGCCAGCAGCTTGGGCGGTACTTATGGCTACACCTTC
TRBV14	once	TRBD1	TRBJ1-1	CASRHRDRGSEAFF	TGTGCCAGCAGGCATAGGGACAGGGGGAGTGAAGCTTTCTTT
TRBV11-2	once	TRBD2	TRBJ2-5	CASSLDYGGAGETQYF	TGTGCCAGCAGCTTAGATTACGGGGGGGCAGGAGAGACCCAGTACTTC
TRBV18	NA	TRBD2	TRBJ2-5	CASSPGGQIQETQYF	TGTGCCAGCTCCCCGGGAGGGCAGATACAAGAGACCCAGTACTTC
TRBV5-1	NA	TRBD2	TRBJ2-5	CASSLEIKTSGGLFGETQYF	TGCGCCAGCAGCTTGGAAATTAAGACTAGCGGGGGGTTATTTGGAGAGACCCAGTACTTC
TRBV12-3/TRBV12-4	NA	NA	TRBJ1-1	CASSLGGVAEAFF	TGTGCCAGCAGTTTAGGGGGGGTAGCTGAAGCTTTCTTT
TRBV6-5	once	TRBD1	TRBJ1-1	CASSYLPTGDQTEAFF	TGTGCCAGCAGTTACCTACCCACAGGGGACCAAACTGAAGCTTTCTTT
TRBV18	NA	TRBD1	TRBJ1-2	CASSPRGQGNGYTF	TGTGCCAGCTCACCAAGAGGACAGGGTAACGGCTACACCTTC
TRBV9	NA	TRBD1	TRBJ2-7	CASSVVDRGLNEQYF	TGTGCCAGCAGCGTGGTAGACAGGGGGCTCAACGAGCAGTACTTC
TRBV6-5	NA	NA	TRBJ1-3	CASNSRVLSGNTIYF	TGTGCCAGCAATTCCCGCGTACTCTCTGGAAACACCATATATTTT
TRBV7-9	NA	TRBD1	TRBJ1-1	CASSSPPGQGSWSEAFF	TGTGCCAGCAGCTCTCCACCCGGACAGGGGAGTTGGTCTGAAGCTTTCTTT
TRBV4-3	NA	NA	TRBJ2-5	CASSQDFREETQYF	TGCGCCAGCAGCCAAGATTTCAGGGAAGAGACCCAGTACTTC
TRBV30	NA	NA	TRBJ1-5	CAWSAERNNQPQHF	TGTGCCTGGTCCGCGGAAAGGAACAATCAGCCCCAGCATTTT
TRBV4-1	NA	TRBD2	TRBJ2-1	CASSQEPSGVYNEQFF	TGCGCCAGCAGCCAAGAGCCTAGCGGGGTTTATAATGAGCAGTTCTTC
TRBV5-1	once	TRBD1	TRBJ1-2	CASSPAYDRAYYGYTF	TGCGCCAGCAGCCCCGCCTACGACAGGGCCTACTATGGCTACACCTTC
TRBV7-9	NA	NA	TRBJ2-3	CASRSPPRRVGSSTDTQYF	TGTGCCAGCAGGAGCCCCCCCCGCAGGGTGGGATCTAGCACAGATACGCAGTATTTT
TRBV12-3/TRBV12-4	NA	TRBD1	TRBJ1-2	CASSRQGASGYTF	TGTGCCAGCAGCAGACAGGGGGCGAGTGGCTACACCTTC
TRBV7-2	NA	TRBD1	TRBJ1-2	CASRAGGSSGYTF	TGTGCCAGCAGGGCAGGGGGCTCTAGTGGCTACACCTTC
TRBV9	NA	NA	TRBJ1-2	CASVSGVGYGYTF	TGTGCCAGCGTATCAGGGGTGGGCTATGGCTACACCTTC
TRBV30	once	NA	TRBJ1-1	CAWEEVMNTEAFF	TGTGCCTGGGAAGAGGTCATGAACACTGAAGCTTTCTTT
TRBV6-1	NA	NA	TRBJ1-4	CASSEGGRREKLFF	TGTGCCAGCAGTGAGGGGGGTAGGAGAGAAAAACTGTTTTTT
TRBV5-1	once	NA	TRBJ2-7	CASSLGTDILREQYF	TGCGCCAGCAGCTTAGGAACAGATATTTTACGGGAGCAGTACTTC
TRBV6-1	NA	TRBD1	TRBJ1-2	CASSEQGAYGYTF	TGTGCCAGCAGTGAGCAGGGGGCATATGGCTACACCTTC
TRBV24-1	NA	NA	TRBJ2-3	CATAVPFRDTQYF	TGTGCCACCGCGGTGCCGTTCCGGGATACGCAGTATTTT
TRBV7-9	NA	NA	TRBJ1-2	CASSWEGQDGYTF	TGTGCCAGCAGCTGGGAGGGGCAAGATGGCTACACCTTC
TRBV21-1	NA	NA	TRBJ1-1	CASFSGTGSTEAFF	TGTGCCAGCTTCTCCGGGACAGGGAGCACTGAAGCTTTCTTT
TRBV10-3	NA	TRBD1	TRBJ1-1	CAIFGTGLTEAFF	TGTGCCATCTTCGGGACAGGGTTAACTGAAGCTTTCTTT
TRBV12-3/TRBV12-4	NA	TRBD1	TRBJ1-1	CASSSRGVTEAFF	TGTGCCAGCAGTTCCAGGGGGGTCACTGAAGCTTTCTTT